The rows below give T cell receptor beta chains drawn from one sample of a study of blood T cell repertoires in COVID-19. The table came from immunoSEQ multiplex PCR; TCRdb's copy has only in-frame clones and leaves some out. The data hold over 150,000 clones, with 65% to 90% observed a single time. Material: peripheral blood. The receptors come from a human donor in a cohort sampled during active COVID-19. Each CDR3 is given with its conserved first and last residue. Fields, in order: J gene, clone size, V gene, D gene, CDR3 DNA, CDR3 protein. The D gene is left open where the match is weak. Not all rows give a size; the values are once, few, many and, for expanded clones, a class.

j_call: TRBJ1-1; clone_size: -; v_call: TRBV5-8; d_call: -; cdr3_nt: TGTGCCAGCAGCTTGGCGGGTTTCCTCGCTGAAGCTTTCTTT; cdr3_aa: CASSLAGFLAEAFF
j_call: TRBJ2-2; clone_size: -; v_call: TRBV5-1; d_call: -; cdr3_nt: TGCGCCAGCAGCTTCTACGGTCACACCGGGGAGCTGTTTTTT; cdr3_aa: CASSFYGHTGELFF
j_call: TRBJ2-1; clone_size: few; v_call: TRBV30; d_call: -; cdr3_nt: TGTGCCTGGGGCCGGGGGTTTCTAAACAATGAGCAGTTCTTC; cdr3_aa: CAWGRGFLNNEQFF
j_call: TRBJ2-7; clone_size: -; v_call: TRBV28; d_call: -; cdr3_nt: TGTGCCAGCAGTTTCCCTAGTCGCCACGAGCAGTACTTC; cdr3_aa: CASSFPSRHEQYF
j_call: TRBJ2-1; clone_size: -; v_call: TRBV18; d_call: TRBD2; cdr3_nt: TGTGCCAGCTCACCGAGGACTAGCGGGCCCCCCAATAGCAATGAGCAGTTCTTC; cdr3_aa: CASSPRTSGPPNSNEQFF
j_call: TRBJ2-7; clone_size: -; v_call: TRBV12-3/TRBV12-4; d_call: -; cdr3_nt: TGTGCCAGCAGTTTTGGCAGGACCTACGAGCAGTACTTC; cdr3_aa: CASSFGRTYEQYF
j_call: TRBJ1-5; clone_size: -; v_call: TRBV6-1; d_call: -; cdr3_nt: TGTGCCAGCAGTGAAGAGCCGGGGTATAGCAATCAGCCCCAGCATTTT; cdr3_aa: CASSEEPGYSNQPQHF
j_call: TRBJ2-7; clone_size: -; v_call: TRBV27; d_call: -; cdr3_nt: TGTGCCAGCAGTTTAACCAGTTCCTACGAGCAGTACTTC; cdr3_aa: CASSLTSSYEQYF
j_call: TRBJ2-3; clone_size: -; v_call: TRBV27; d_call: -; cdr3_nt: TGTGCCAGCAGTTTATCGCAGGGTGCGGCCACGCAGTATTTT; cdr3_aa: CASSLSQGAATQYF
j_call: TRBJ2-5; clone_size: -; v_call: TRBV29-1; d_call: -; cdr3_nt: TGCAGCGACTCTAGGGGGAGTGCGACCCAGTACTTC; cdr3_aa: CSDSRGSATQYF
j_call: TRBJ2-2; clone_size: -; v_call: TRBV7-2; d_call: TRBD1; cdr3_nt: TGTGCCAGCAGCTCGCGAACCGGGACAGCCCCCGGGGAGCTGTTTTTT; cdr3_aa: CASSSRTGTAPGELFF
j_call: TRBJ2-7; clone_size: -; v_call: TRBV27; d_call: -; cdr3_nt: TGTGCCAGCAGTCCCGAGACTAGCAGGGGCTACTACGAGCAGTACTTC; cdr3_aa: CASSPETSRGYYEQYF
j_call: TRBJ2-4; clone_size: -; v_call: TRBV27; d_call: -; cdr3_nt: TGTGCCAGCAGTGAGGACAGACTAGCCAAAAACATTCAGTACTTC; cdr3_aa: CASSEDRLAKNIQYF
j_call: TRBJ2-3; clone_size: -; v_call: TRBV7-9; d_call: TRBD1; cdr3_nt: TGTGCCAGCAGCCCGGCAGGGGACAGGGATATAGATACGCAGTATTTT; cdr3_aa: CASSPAGDRDIDTQYF
j_call: TRBJ2-1; clone_size: few; v_call: TRBV11-2; d_call: -; cdr3_nt: TGTGCCAGCAGCTCCGAGGGATTCAATGAGCAGTTCTTC; cdr3_aa: CASSSEGFNEQFF
j_call: TRBJ1-1; clone_size: -; v_call: TRBV27; d_call: -; cdr3_nt: TGTGCCAGCAAGAACCAGGGGTCCACTGAAGCTTTCTTT; cdr3_aa: CASKNQGSTEAFF
j_call: TRBJ2-5; clone_size: -; v_call: TRBV19; d_call: TRBD1; cdr3_nt: TGTGCCAGTAGTATAGAACACAGGGGTCGGGAGACCCAGTACTTC; cdr3_aa: CASSIEHRGRETQYF
j_call: TRBJ2-7; clone_size: -; v_call: TRBV5-6; d_call: -; cdr3_nt: TGTGCCAGCAGCTTTGGCGGAAGCTCCTACGAGCAGTACTTC; cdr3_aa: CASSFGGSSYEQYF
j_call: TRBJ2-3; clone_size: -; v_call: TRBV18; d_call: TRBD2; cdr3_nt: TGTGCCAGCTCATCGGGACTAGCGGTCGATACGCAGTATTTT; cdr3_aa: CASSSGLAVDTQYF
j_call: TRBJ2-3; clone_size: -; v_call: TRBV11-2; d_call: TRBD2; cdr3_nt: TGTGCCAGCAGCCTGGGAGGGGTAAGCACAGATACGCAGTATTTT; cdr3_aa: CASSLGGVSTDTQYF
j_call: TRBJ1-4; clone_size: -; v_call: TRBV12-3/TRBV12-4; d_call: -; cdr3_nt: TGTGCCAGCAGGGGGGGACCAGGGGAAAAACTGTTTTTT; cdr3_aa: CASRGGPGEKLFF
j_call: TRBJ2-7; clone_size: -; v_call: TRBV27; d_call: TRBD1; cdr3_nt: TGTGCCAGCAGTTCCCACGGGACAGGTTCCTACGAGCAGTACTTC; cdr3_aa: CASSSHGTGSYEQYF
j_call: TRBJ2-1; clone_size: once; v_call: TRBV6-5; d_call: -; cdr3_nt: TGTGCCAGCAAAGAAGGCGGGAGAGGGGGGAATGAGCAGTTCTTC; cdr3_aa: CASKEGGRGGNEQFF
j_call: TRBJ2-7; clone_size: -; v_call: TRBV11-1; d_call: TRBD2; cdr3_nt: TGTGCCAGCAGCTTGGGAGGGACTTCTCCCTACGAGCAGTACTTC; cdr3_aa: CASSLGGTSPYEQYF
j_call: TRBJ1-1; clone_size: -; v_call: TRBV5-1; d_call: -; cdr3_nt: TGCGCCAGCAGACGGGGGCGAGCGGGATTATATACTGAAGCTTTCTTT; cdr3_aa: CASRRGRAGLYTEAFF
j_call: TRBJ2-7; clone_size: -; v_call: TRBV6-5; d_call: -; cdr3_nt: TGTGCCAGCAGTTGGACTCCGGCTAGCGCAACCTACGAGCAGTACTTC; cdr3_aa: CASSWTPASATYEQYF
j_call: TRBJ2-7; clone_size: -; v_call: TRBV10-1; d_call: -; cdr3_nt: TGCGCCAGCAGTGAGTCTGGATCCCCTGGGCGCGAGCAGTACTTC; cdr3_aa: CASSESGSPGREQYF